Below are 9 T cell receptor beta chains sequenced from a single sample in a study of T cell responses to AZD1222 COVID-19 vaccine (dated by TCRdb to the early 2020s). The method behind the library was the immunoSEQ multiplex PCR assay. As stored in TCRdb, this immuneACCESS dataset retains in-frame rearrangements with V and J assigned. A fraction of the clones does not appear; measured against another copy, unresolved V genes explain less than half of the discrepancy, and the remainder lacks a known reason. The sample contains 120,000 or so clones, approximately 83% of them found a single time. The biggest ten clones account for 9.4% of the sample. Taken with the paper, the label for time point translates to: baseline before first vaccination. Sample: peripheral blood, taken on day 0 of AZD1222 vaccination. The receptors come from an adult in good health.

This clone was seen ten or more times. This chain uses TRBV27 with TRBJ2-7; 16 bases are a match to TRBD2. This CDR3 region has 14 residues. Germline-derived CDR1 and CDR2 are MNHEY and SMNVEV (reference sequence). V was pared by 6 bases and J by 4 bases, with 0 bases of the junction left unmatched. CDR3 amino acids: CASRGLAGGYEQYF. Written as DNA, the CDR3 is TGTGCCAGCAGGGGACTAGCGGGAGGGTACGAGCAGTACTTC.

The rearrangement joins TRBV14 to TRBJ2-7; D is possibly TRBD2 (6 bases). The CDR3 has 12 residues. The germline CDR1 and CDR2 sequences are SGHDN and FVKESK. Trimming cost V 1 base and J 7 bases, with 8 bases left between them. In DNA, the CDR3 is TGTGCCAGCAGCCAAGTGGGACTGGAGCAGTACTTC. Translating gives CASSQVGLEQYF.

The gene calls are TRBV7-9 and TRBJ2-2; D is unresolved. V was clipped by 3 bases and J by 6 bases, with 8 bases between them. The CDR3 loop spans 13 amino acids. CDR1 and CDR2 (germline): SEHNR, FQNEAQ (reference sequence). CDR3 in amino acids: CASSFTSAGELFF. CDR3 sequence (DNA): TGTGCCAGCAGCTTCACATCGGCCGGGGAGCTGTTTTTT.

This clone has just one count. The rearrangement joins TRBV7-9 to TRBJ1-5, with no clear D. This CDR3 contains 12 residues. V lost 2 bases to trimming and J lost 8 bases, with 7 bases between them. Germline-derived CDR1 and CDR2 are SEHNR and FQNEAQ (reference sequence). The CDR3 loop is CASSLMDEPQHF. DNA of the CDR3: TGTGCCAGCAGCTTAATGGACGAGCCCCAGCATTTT. Full variable domain (outside the CDR3, taken from reference TRBV7-9 and TRBJ1-5): DTGVSQNPRHKITKRGQNVTFRCDPISEHNRLYWYRQTLGQGPEFLTYFQNEAQLEKSRLLSDRFSAERPKGSFSTLEIQRTEQGDSAMYLCASSLMDEPQHFGDGTRLSIL.

The CDR3 bases are TGTGCCAGCAGTCTGGACCCTTCTGGAAACACCATATATTTT. Protein product: CASSLDPSGNTIYF. The chain joins TRBV28 to TRBJ1-3; D is undetermined. Trimming took 5 bases from V and 1 from J, leaving 9 bases between them. This CDR3 comprises 14 residues. Germline V CDR1 and CDR2: MDHEN, SYDVKM.

This clone was seen only once. This specimen includes other DNA sequences encoding the same CDR3. The rearrangement joins TRBV19 to TRBJ2-5; tentative D call: TRBD1 (6 bases). The CDR3 runs to 14 residues. Germline V CDR1 and CDR2: LNHDA, SQIVND (reference sequence). Trimming cost V 3 bases and J 1 base, with 9 bases left between them. The CDR3 loop is CASSISGVQETQYF. CDR3 nucleotide sequence: TGTGCCAGTAGTATTTCAGGGGTCCAAGAGACCCAGTACTTC.

This chain connects TRBV19 to TRBJ1-1; D gene uncertain. Germline V gene sequence: CDR1 LNHDA, CDR2 SQIVND (reference sequence). Trimming cost V 7 bases and J 0 bases, with 18 bases left between them. This CDR3 is built from 16 residues. The CDR3 coding sequence is TGTGCCAGTAAATTCGTCGGGGTAGGCCTGAACACTGAAGCTTTCTTT. This codes for CASKFVGVGLNTEAFF. The full variable domain, with the rest looked up from reference TRBV19 and TRBJ1-1, is DGGITQSPKYLFRKEGQNVTLSCEQNLNHDAMYWYRQDPGQGLRLIYYSQIVNDFQKGDIAEGYSVSREKKESFPLTVTSAQKNPTAFYLCASKFVGVGLNTEAFFGQGTRLTVV.

The rearrangement links TRBV5-1 to TRBJ1-1; 7 nucleotides align to TRBD1. This CDR3 comprises 15 residues. V shed 4 bases, J shed 3 bases, and the junction held 9 bases outside the gene matches. Germline lookup yields CDR1 SGHRS and CDR2 YFSETQ. The CDR3 protein is CASSGDSSIDTEAFF. The DNA for the CDR3 is TGCGCCAGCAGCGGGGACAGTAGTATTGACACTGAAGCTTTCTTT.

As DNA, the CDR3 is TGTGCCAGCAGCTTCCGGGGACAAACATATGGCTACACCTTC. Its protein product is CASSFRGQTYGYTF. V usage is TRBV11-2 and J usage is TRBJ1-2, with D perhaps TRBD1 (6 bases). Germline CDR1 and CDR2: SGHAT and FQNNGV. Trimming removed 3 bases from V and 5 bases from J, with 13 bases in between. CDR3 size: 14 residues.